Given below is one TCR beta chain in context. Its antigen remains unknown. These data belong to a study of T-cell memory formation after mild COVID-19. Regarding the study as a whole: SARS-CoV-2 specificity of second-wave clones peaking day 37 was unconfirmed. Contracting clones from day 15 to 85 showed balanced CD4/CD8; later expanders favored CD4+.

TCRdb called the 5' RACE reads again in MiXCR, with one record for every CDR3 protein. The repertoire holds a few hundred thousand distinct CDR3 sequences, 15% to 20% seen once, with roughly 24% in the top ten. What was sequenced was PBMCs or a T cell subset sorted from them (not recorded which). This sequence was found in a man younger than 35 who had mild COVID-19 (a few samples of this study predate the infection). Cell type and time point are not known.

CDR3 region: CASSLLVPGANVLTF. In nucleotides, the CDR3 is TGTGCCAGCAGTTTATTGGTTCCCGGGGCCAACGTCCTGACTTTC. The chain combines TRBV12-3 or TRBV12-4 with TRBJ2-6; D gene uncertain. The CDR3 covers 15 residues. Trimming took 2 bases from V and 4 from J, leaving 9 bases between them.